This T cell receptor (beta chain) was sequenced during a study of T cell responses to AZD1222 COVID-19 vaccine. General study findings and limits: Repertoire sampling occurred only after the peak T cell response.

For this clone: The target antigen is unknown.

Profiled with immunoSEQ multiplex PCR; TCRdb holds only in-frame clones, not every one. The data show 100,000 to 150,000 clones, about 89% seen once. Trimming removed 0 bases from V and 8 bases from J; junction bases left unmatched: 6. There are 14 residues in the CDR3. Germline CDR1 reads LGHDT; CDR2 reads YNNKEL (reference sequence). V gene TRBV3-1 (or the pseudogene TRBV3-2) combines with J gene TRBJ1-2; 7 bases are a match to TRBD1. The starting material was peripheral blood, obtained on day 0 of AZD1222 vaccination. The source of this sequence is an adult in good health. The CDR3 loop is CASSQDLQGVGYTF. In DNA form, the CDR3 reads TGTGCCAGCAGCCAAGATTTGCAGGGGGTAGGCTACACCTTC.